This T cell receptor beta chain was identified in a study of T cell repertoires in cytomegalovirus infection. A word on this clonotype: Its antigen is currently unknown.

This CDR3 is built from 16 residues. Germline lookup yields CDR1 KGHDR and CDR2 SFDVKD. Trimming removed 2 bases at V and 4 bases at J, with 16 bases between. TCRdb independently ran MiXCR on the reads; one entry per CDR3 protein. The table lists just over 450,000 distinct CDR3 sequences, about two fifths of them singletons, with about 45% in the top ten. Here the sequenced sample was cultured PBMCs, taken from culture after CMV antigen stimulation. The source of this sequence is a human donor in good health (CMV status not recorded). Some clones in this sample may be carry-over from other donors' samples. This sequence joins TRBV24-1 and TRBJ1-1, with no clear D. The CDR3 sequence: CATSDYRAVAGTEAFF. The CDR3 DNA reads TGTGCCACCAGTGATTATAGGGCCGTGGCCGGCACTGAAGCTTTCTTT.